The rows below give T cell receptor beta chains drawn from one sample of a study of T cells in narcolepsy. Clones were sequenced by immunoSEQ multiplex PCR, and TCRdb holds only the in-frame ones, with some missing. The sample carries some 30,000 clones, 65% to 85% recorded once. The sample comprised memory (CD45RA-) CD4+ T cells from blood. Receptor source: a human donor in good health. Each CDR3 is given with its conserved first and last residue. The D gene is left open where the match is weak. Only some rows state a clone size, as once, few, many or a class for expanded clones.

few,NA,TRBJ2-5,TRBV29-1,TGCAGCGTCCCGGGAGCTAGTCAAGAGACCCAGTACTTC,CSVPGASQETQYF
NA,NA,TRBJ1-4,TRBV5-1,TGCGCCAGCAGCCCCGGGACCGTTGCAACTAATGAAAAACTGTTTTTT,CASSPGTVATNEKLFF
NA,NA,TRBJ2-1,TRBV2,TGTGCCAGCCGGACCAACAATGAGCAGTTCTTC,CASRTNNEQFF
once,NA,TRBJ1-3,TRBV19,TGTGCCAGTAGTATAGATCTAGACAGCTCTGGAAACACCATATATTTT,CASSIDLDSSGNTIYF
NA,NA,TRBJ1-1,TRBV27,TGTGCCAGCAGTTCCTACGGCTTGGGAAAGAACACTGAAGCTTTCTTT,CASSSYGLGKNTEAFF
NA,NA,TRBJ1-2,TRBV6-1,TGTGCCAGCAGTAGGGACCGCGAGGGCTACACCTTC,CASSRDREGYTF
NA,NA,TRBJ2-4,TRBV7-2,TGTGCCAGCAGCCGGGACGCCAAAAACATTCAGTACTTC,CASSRDAKNIQYF
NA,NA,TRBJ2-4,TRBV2,TGTGCCAGCAGCAACAGGGGAGGATCAAACATTCAGTACTTC,CASSNRGGSNIQYF
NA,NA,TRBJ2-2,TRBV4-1,TGCGCCAGCAGCCAAGTCTCCGGAGGTGGCACCGGGGAGCTGTTTTTT,CASSQVSGGGTGELFF
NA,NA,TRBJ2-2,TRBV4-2,TGTGCCAGCAGCCAAGATCTCGGGTTGGGGGAGCTGTTTTTT,CASSQDLGLGELFF
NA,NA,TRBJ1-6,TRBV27,TGTGCCAGCAGTTTATCTTCCGGGACACCCAATTCACCCCTCCACTTT,CASSLSSGTPNSPLHF
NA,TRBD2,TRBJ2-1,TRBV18,TGTGCCAGCTCATCGGGCGCCAGCGGGAGCTCCTACAATGAGCAGTTCTTC,CASSSGASGSSYNEQFF
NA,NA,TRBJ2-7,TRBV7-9,TGTGCCAGCAGCTTGAGAAATGCCTACGAGCAGTACTTC,CASSLRNAYEQYF
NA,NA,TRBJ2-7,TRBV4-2,TGTGCCAGCAGCCAAGATTGGGACAACGAGCAGTACTTC,CASSQDWDNEQYF
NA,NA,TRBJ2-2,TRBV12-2,TGTGCAAGTCGCCCTCCCGGTGGGCGGGAGAAAAACACCGGGGAGCTGTTTTTT,CASRPPGGREKNTGELFF
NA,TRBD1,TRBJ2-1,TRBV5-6,TGTGCCAGCACCCCCGGACAGGGCAATGAGCAGTTCTTC,CASTPGQGNEQFF
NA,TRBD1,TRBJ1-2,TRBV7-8,TGTGCCAGCAGCTCCCAGGGGGGCCGAAACTATGGCTACACCTTC,CASSSQGGRNYGYTF
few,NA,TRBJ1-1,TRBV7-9,TGTGCCAGCATGGTTGTGAACACTGAAGCTTTCTTT,CASMVVNTEAFF
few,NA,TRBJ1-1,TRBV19,TGTGCCAGTAGTATAGGAGGGACGTCAACTGAAGCTTTCTTT,CASSIGGTSTEAFF
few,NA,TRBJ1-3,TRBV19,TGTGCCAGTAGTCCGGGCCACTCCGGGGGAAACACCATATATTTT,CASSPGHSGGNTIYF
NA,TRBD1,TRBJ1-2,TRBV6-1,TGTGCCAGCAGTCCGGGACAGGGGGCTAACTATGGCTACACCTTC,CASSPGQGANYGYTF
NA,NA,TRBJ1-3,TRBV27,TGTGCCAGTCGGTTGGGGGGGTACTCTGGAAACACCATATATTTT,CASRLGGYSGNTIYF
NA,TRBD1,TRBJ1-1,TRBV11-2,TGTGCCAGCAGCTCCACGGGACAGGGCATGAGGGACACTGAAGCTTTCTTT,CASSSTGQGMRDTEAFF
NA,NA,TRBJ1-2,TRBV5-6,TGTGCCAGCAGCTTGGTAGGGAGCGGCTACACCTTC,CASSLVGSGYTF
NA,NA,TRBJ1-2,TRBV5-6,TGTGCCAGCAGGTGGGCGGGGGACCCTTCAGGAGGCTACACCTTC,CASRWAGDPSGGYTF
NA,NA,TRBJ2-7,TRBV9,TGTGCCAGCAGCGCAGCCAGTCCCGGGACGGCAACCTACGAGCAGTACTTC,CASSAASPGTATYEQYF
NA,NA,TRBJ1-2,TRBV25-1,TGTGCCAGCAGTGCACGGGGGAAAAGAGGCTACACCTTC,CASSARGKRGYTF
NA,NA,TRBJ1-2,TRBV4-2,TGTGCCAGCAGCCACCCCCGGGCAGACTATGGCTACACCTTC,CASSHPRADYGYTF
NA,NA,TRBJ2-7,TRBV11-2,TGTGCCAGCTCCACCTACGAGCAGTACTTC,CASSTYEQYF
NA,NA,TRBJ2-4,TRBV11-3,TGTGCCAGCAGTTATGAAAAGGCAGGGACCCCATACCCAATTCAGTACTTC,CASSYEKAGTPYPIQYF
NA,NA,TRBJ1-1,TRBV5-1,TGCGCCAGCAGCTTTGACAGCGTGAACACTGAAGCTTTCTTT,CASSFDSVNTEAFF
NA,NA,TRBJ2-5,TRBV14,TGTGCCAGCAGCCAAGCACTGGGGTACCAAGAGACCCAGTACTTC,CASSQALGYQETQYF
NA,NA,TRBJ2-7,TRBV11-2,TGTGCCAGCAGCTCCGGGTCTCTCCAAGCGACATACGAGCAGTACTTC,CASSSGSLQATYEQYF
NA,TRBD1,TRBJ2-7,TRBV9,TGTGCCAGCAGCGTATTACAGGGGTATGGGGAGCAGTACTTC,CASSVLQGYGEQYF
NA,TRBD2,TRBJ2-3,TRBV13,TGTGCCAGCAGCTTCCAACCACCCATAGCGGGAACAGGGACAGATACGCAGTATTTT,CASSFQPPIAGTGTDTQYF
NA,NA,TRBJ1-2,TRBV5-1,TGCGCCAGCAGCTTCAAGGGGCAACGATATGGCTACACCTTC,CASSFKGQRYGYTF
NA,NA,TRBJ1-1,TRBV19,TGTGCCAGTATTCCTACCGGACTGAACACTGAAGCTTTCTTT,CASIPTGLNTEAFF
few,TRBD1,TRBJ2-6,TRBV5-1,TGCGCCAGCAGCTTGAAGGGGGCCACTGGGGCCAACGTCCTGACTTTC,CASSLKGATGANVLTF
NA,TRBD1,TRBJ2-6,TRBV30,TGTGCCTGGAGTTTGACAGGGGGCGCAACTGGGGCCAACGTCCTGACTTTC,CAWSLTGGATGANVLTF
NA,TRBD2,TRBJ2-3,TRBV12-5,TGTGCTAGTGGTTTGGAGAGGACTAGCGGGTTAGGGGATACGCAGTATTTT,CASGLERTSGLGDTQYF
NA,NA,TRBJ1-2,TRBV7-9,TGTGCCAGCAGCTTAAGCCCCCCCTACACCTTC,CASSLSPPYTF
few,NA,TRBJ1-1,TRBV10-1,TGCGCCAGCATTTTACGTAACGGACCAGCTTTCTTT,CASILRNGPAFF
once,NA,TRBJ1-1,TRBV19,TGTGCCATCGGCAGGGACGCCACTGAAGCTTTCTTT,CAIGRDATEAFF
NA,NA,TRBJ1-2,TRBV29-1,TGCAGCGTGAACCGGGACAATAACTATGGCTACACCTTC,CSVNRDNNYGYTF
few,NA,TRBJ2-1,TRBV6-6,TGTGCCAGCAGACCAGTCGGGGGGCACAATGAGCAGTTCTTC,CASRPVGGHNEQFF
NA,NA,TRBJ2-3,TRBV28,TGTGCCAGCAGTTTCCGTGGAAGCACAGATACGCAGTATTTT,CASSFRGSTDTQYF
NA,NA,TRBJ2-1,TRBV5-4,TGTGCCAGCAGTAAAGGGGGTCGGGACAATGAGCAGTTCTTC,CASSKGGRDNEQFF